The source of this T cell receptor (beta chain) is a study of CD8+ T cells in alopecia areata. This clone has only a few counts. What it binds is unknown. CDR3 length: 16 residues. Study observations and caveats: Tissue-resident alphabeta T cells belonging to normal skin likewise get sequenced within scalp specimens. More clonal than normal scalp was lesional scalp, particularly alopecia totalis/universalis.

Extracted RNA was reverse transcribed into cDNA, the sequencing template. This table comes from immunoSEQ multiplex PCR, and its TCRdb copy is limited to in-frame clones, with some not included. The table includes about 140,000 clones, roughly 58% detected once. The sample was CD8+ T cells sorted from blood. The rearrangement uses TRBV21-1 and TRBJ2-5; the table's D gene call, TRBD2, was not cross checked with the DNA. TRBV21-1 is recorded as a pseudogene. This receptor was identified in a human donor in good health. The CDR3 DNA reads as TGTGCCAGCAGCAAAGCGCTTCAGGACTCGAGGGAGACCCAGTACTTC. Protein: CASSKALQDSRETQYF.